This T cell receptor beta chain came from a study of beta chain features in type 1 diabetes. The entirety of the isolated RNA underwent reverse transcription, so expressed TCRB transcripts were sequenced. Generated by immunoSEQ multiplex PCR, the TCRdb table keeps only in-frame clones and is missing some. The sample shows roughly 610,000 clones, about 16% of them seen only once. The sample holds a few counts of this clone. Germline V gives CDR1 SGHTA, CDR2 FQGNSA. This CDR3 has 13 amino acids. Deletions cut 5 bases from V and 0 bases from J, with 5 bases between. The material sequenced was naive CD4+ T cells from blood. The TCR comes from a man aged 18 to 35 in good health. The rearrangement uses TRBV7-2 and TRBJ2-1; D is unclear. The CDR3 sequence is CASSQSSYNEQFF. CDR3 bases: TGTGCCAGCAGCCAATCCTCCTACAATGAGCAGTTCTTC.